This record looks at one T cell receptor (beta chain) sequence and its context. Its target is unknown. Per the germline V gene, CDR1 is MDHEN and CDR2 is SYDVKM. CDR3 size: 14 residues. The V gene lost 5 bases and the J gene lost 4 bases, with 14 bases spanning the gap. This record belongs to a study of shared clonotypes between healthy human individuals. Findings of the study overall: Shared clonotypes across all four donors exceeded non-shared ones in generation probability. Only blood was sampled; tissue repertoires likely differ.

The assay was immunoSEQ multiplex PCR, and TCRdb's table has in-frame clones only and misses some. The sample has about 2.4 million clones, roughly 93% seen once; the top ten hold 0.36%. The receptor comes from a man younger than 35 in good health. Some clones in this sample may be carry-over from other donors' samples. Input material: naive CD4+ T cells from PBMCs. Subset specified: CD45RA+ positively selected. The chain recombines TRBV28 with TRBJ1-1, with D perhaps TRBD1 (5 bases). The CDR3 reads CASSLIPRVTEAFF. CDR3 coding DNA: TGTGCCAGCAGTCTCATACCCAGGGTCACTGAAGCTTTCTTT.